The present T cell receptor (beta chain) was sequenced within a study of T cell responses to AZD1222 COVID-19 vaccine. The CDR3 runs to 15 residues. V gave up 5 bases and J gave up 9 bases, with 20 bases separating them. CDR1 and CDR2 from the germline V gene are LGHDT and YNNKEL (reference sequence). Profiling relied on immunoSEQ multiplex PCR, and the TCRdb table lists in-frame clones only, not all of them. The profile shows some 87,000 clones, around nine tenths of them singletons. The rearrangement joins TRBV3-1 (or the pseudogene TRBV3-2) to TRBJ2-4; weak D call: TRBD2 (7 bases). The receptor was isolated from an adult in good health. Material: peripheral blood, obtained on day 0 of MenACWY control vaccination. The CDR3 spells CASSSRGRGHIIQYF. CDR3 in DNA: TGTGCCAGCAGCTCGCGGGGGCGTGGGCATATCATTCAGTACTTC.